The 9 T cell receptor beta chains presented below share a single source sample, sequenced in a study of blood T cells in healthy people across ages. The second PCR ran roughly 6 to 11 cycles with a sample-barcoded 5' primer and J-beta primers. TCRdb itself ran the 5' RACE reads through MiXCR, one entry per CDR3 protein. Of approximately 780,000 distinct CDR3 sequences listed, around 25% are singletons. These sequences were also reported in another study, on T cells of mothers and their children.

The specimen sequenced was blood. The receptors derive from a boy between 10 and 17 years old in good health.

This clonotype was seen more than once but under ten times. V and J are TRBV10-3 and TRBJ1-2; the match to TRBD1 covers 9 bases. The V gene's germline CDR1 is ENHRY and CDR2 SYGVKD. J was trimmed by 0 bases and V by 3 bases; bases with no gene match: 5. The CDR3 length is 16 residues. In nucleotides, the CDR3 is TGTGCCATCAGTGATCCTAGGACAGGGGCTAACTATGGCTACACCTTC. This encodes CAISDPRTGANYGYTF.

The rearrangement links TRBV28 to TRBJ2-2, with TRBD2 identical over 10 bases. CDR3 length: 15 residues. The ends lost 3 bases at V and 4 bases at J; junction bases unmatched: 2. Germline V lookup: CDR1 MDHEN, CDR2 SYDVKM. The CDR3: CASSLGLASTGELFF. The CDR3 coding sequence is TGTGCCAGCAGTTTGGGACTAGCGAGCACCGGGGAGCTGTTTTTT.

Only a few counts were recorded for this clonotype. The V and J genes are TRBV12-3 or TRBV12-4 and TRBJ2-1; D possibly corresponds to TRBD2 (5 bases). The ends were cut back, 6 bases at V and 5 bases at J, with 14 bases in the middle. CDR3 size: 14 residues. The CDR3: CASSPRLRNNEQFF. The DNA for the CDR3 is TGTGCCAGCAGCCCTCGACTACGTAACAATGAGCAGTTCTTC.

The rearrangement links TRBV6-5 to TRBJ1-4, with a possible D match to TRBD1 (6 bases). The CDR3 runs to 17 residues. Between the trimmed V and J ends, which lost 0 bases and 8 bases, there was a span of 19 bases. CDR1 and CDR2 (germline): MNHEY, SVGAGI. The CDR3 DNA reads as TGTGCCAGCAGTTACTCTTGGGGTTCTGGGGGCCGCGAAAAACTGTTTTTT. Translated, it gives CASSYSWGSGGREKLFF.

CDR3 protein: CASSYGSRAFF. CDR3 DNA: TGTGCCAGCAGTTACGGCTCACGGGCTTTCTTT. The chain links TRBV6-2 or TRBV6-3 to TRBJ1-1; no definite D call. Looked up from germline, CDR1 is MNHEY and CDR2 is SVGEGT. The CDR3 is 11 amino acids. The V end was cut by 2 bases, the J end by 11 bases, with 9 bases between.

This chain connects TRBV24-1 to TRBJ2-5, with 7 positions matching TRBD1. From germline, CDR1 is KGHDR and CDR2 SFDVKD. V lost 7 bases, J lost 4 bases, and 11 bases stayed unmatched. The CDR3 spans 15 residues. CDR3 loop: CATRGTEGWRETQYF. CDR3 DNA: TGTGCCACCAGAGGGACAGAGGGATGGAGAGAGACCCAGTACTTC.

For this clonotype: A read error may account for a junction end that differs from germline. V usage is TRBV7-2 and J usage is TRBJ2-3; 7 bases map to TRBD2. Germline CDR1 reads SGHTA; CDR2 reads FQGNSA. The CDR3 has 14 residues. CDR3 protein: CATAGLALGETQYF. The CDR3 region has the DNA TGTGCCACAGCGGGGCTAGCGTTAGGGGAGACCCAGTACTTT.

This chain links TRBV7-2 with TRBJ1-4, with 8 nucleotides matching TRBD1. From germline, CDR1 is SGHTA and CDR2 FQGNSA. The CDR3 runs 16 residues. The V segment lost 1 base and the J segment 8 bases; nucleotides outside the gene matches: 9. CDR3 protein: CASSLEAGGALEKLFF. Written as DNA, the CDR3 is TGTGCCAGCAGCTTAGAAGCAGGGGGCGCGTTGGAAAAACTGTTTTTT.

V gene TRBV14 combines with J gene TRBJ2-6; 9 nucleotides match TRBD1. The CDR3 extends over 16 amino acids. J was trimmed by 4 bases and V by 7 bases; bases with no gene match: 8. In germline, CDR1 is SGHDN, CDR2 FVKESK. CDR3 bases: TGTGCCAGCACCCCTGGGACAGGGAACGGGGCCAACGTCCTGACTTTC. It encodes CASTPGTGNGANVLTF.